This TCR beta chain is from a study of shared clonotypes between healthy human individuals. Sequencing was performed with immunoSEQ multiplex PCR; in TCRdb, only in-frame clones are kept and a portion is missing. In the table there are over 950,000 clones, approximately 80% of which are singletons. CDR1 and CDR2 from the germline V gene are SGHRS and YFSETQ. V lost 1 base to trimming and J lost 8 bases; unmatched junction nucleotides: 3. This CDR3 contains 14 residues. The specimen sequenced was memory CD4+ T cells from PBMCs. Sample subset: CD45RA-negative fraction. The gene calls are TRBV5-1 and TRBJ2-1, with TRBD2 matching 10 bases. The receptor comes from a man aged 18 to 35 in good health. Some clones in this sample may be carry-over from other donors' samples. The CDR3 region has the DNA TGCGCCAGCAGCTTGACTAGCGGGAACCATGAGCAGTTCTTC. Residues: CASSLTSGNHEQFF.